One sample yielded the 22 T cell receptor beta chains listed below, sequenced in a study of T cell repertoires in cytomegalovirus infection. TCRdb analysed the reads with MiXCR anew, one entry per CDR3 protein. The repertoire consists of roughly 77,000 distinct CDR3 sequences, with under 5% occurring once and the leading ten covering 22%. Specimen: PBMCs. These receptors were obtained from a human donor in good health (CMV status not recorded). Some clones in this sample may be carry-over from other donors' samples.

This clonotype was counted at least ten times. The rearrangement uses TRBV28 and TRBJ2-1; 8 nucleotides align to TRBD2. CDR3 size: 14 residues. Germline loops: CDR1 MDHEN, CDR2 SYDVKM. V shed 10 bases, J shed 8 bases, and the junction held 13 bases outside the gene matches. The CDR3 nucleotides read TGTGCCACGTCTCCGGGAGGGATGAGGTATGAGCAGTTCTTC. Protein product: CATSPGGMRYEQFF.

This clonotype was detected many times. The chain combines TRBV7-3 with TRBJ2-1; TRBD2 might be the D (5 bases). Between the trimmed V and J ends, which lost 4 bases and 6 bases, there was a span of 13 bases. Germline lookup yields CDR1 SGHTA and CDR2 FQGTGA. The CDR3 spans 14 residues. Written as DNA, the CDR3 is TGTGCCAGCAGCTGGGGTGGAGGAGGCAATGAGCAGTTCTTC. This codes for CASSWGGGGNEQFF.

This clonotype was counted ten times or more. This rearrangement joins TRBV7-2 to TRBJ2-3, with 11 bases aligning to TRBD2. This CDR3 comprises 13 residues. CDR1 is SGHTA, CDR2 FQGNSA, per germline. Unmatched junction bases numbered 2, after V lost 5 bases and J lost 7 bases. The CDR3 sequence is CASSTTSGNTQYF. The DNA of the CDR3 is TGTGCCAGCAGCACGACTAGCGGGAATACGCAGTATTTT.

The table lists this clonotype with many counts. V is TRBV12-3 or TRBV12-4 and J is TRBJ1-2; tentative D call: TRBD1 (5 bases). This CDR3 has 13 amino acids. The V gene lost 4 bases and the J gene lost 10 bases, with 16 bases spanning the gap. This CDR3 reads CASSSITGPAYTF. DNA for the CDR3: TGTGCCAGCAGTTCGATCACGGGGCCCGCCTACACCTTC.

This clonotype was found many times. The chain joins TRBV28 to TRBJ1-6, with 9 bases matching TRBD1. This CDR3 spans 18 amino acids. Germline CDR1 MDHEN, CDR2 SYDVKM. V lost 6 bases and J lost 5; bases outside the gene matches: 14. The CDR3 DNA is TGTGCCAGCAGCACCTCGATAGGGACAGGGCTCAATAATTCACCCCTCCACTTT. Its protein is CASSTSIGTGLNNSPLHF.

This clonotype has ten or more counts. V usage is TRBV20-1 and J usage is TRBJ1-6; D not certain. Germline V gene sequence: CDR1 DFQATT, CDR2 SNEGSKA (reference sequence). The CDR3 length is 15 residues. Trimming took off 3 bases at V and 6 bases at J, with 15 bases between the two ends. The CDR3 DNA reads TGCAGTGCTAGCTCGGACGGCCCTGGTAATTCACCCCTCCACTTT. Translating it yields CSASSDGPGNSPLHF.

The chain links TRBV28 to TRBJ2-7; 8 bases agree with TRBD2. Germline V CDR1 and CDR2: MDHEN, SYDVKM. Unmatched junction bases numbered 11, after V lost 7 bases and J lost 6 bases. The CDR3 runs 14 residues. CDR3 bases: TGTGCCAGCACCCCGGGGGGGCGCCGGGTCGAGCAGTACTTC. It codes for CASTPGGRRVEQYF.

This clonotype was observed many times. The chain joins TRBV7-6 to TRBJ2-7, with D uncertain. The CDR3 is 13 residues long. In germline, CDR1 is SGHVS, CDR2 FNYEAQ. V was pared by 0 bases and J by 3 bases, with 6 bases between. The chain's CDR3 is CASSLAQFYEQYF. In DNA form, the CDR3 reads TGTGCCAGCAGCTTAGCACAGTTCTACGAGCAGTACTTC.

The rearrangement uses TRBV14 and TRBJ1-2, with 7 nucleotides matching TRBD1. Trimming at V came to 8 bases and at J to 7 bases, leaving 7 bases not matched to a gene. The CDR3 runs 12 residues. CDR1 and CDR2 (germline): SGHDN, FVKESK. CDR3 in amino acids: CASSQTGFGYTF. The CDR3 nucleotides read TGTGCCAGCTCCCAGACAGGGTTTGGCTACACCTTC.

This clonotype was seen ten or more times. This sequence joins TRBV11-2 and TRBJ2-7; 11 positions agree with TRBD1. Trimming at V came to 5 bases and at J to 1 base, leaving 13 bases not matched to a gene. From germline, CDR1 is SGHAT and CDR2 FQNNGV. The CDR3 consists of 18 residues. The CDR3 nucleotides are TGTGCCAGCAGCGACCGGGACAGGGGGTTGCTGGGGTCCTACGAGCAGTACTTC. Its translation: CASSDRDRGLLGSYEQYF.

This clonotype has a count of ten or more. This sequence joins TRBV7-2 and TRBJ1-1; D is perhaps TRBD1 (6 bases). Looked up from germline, CDR1 is SGHTA and CDR2 is FQGNSA. This CDR3 has 14 amino acids. V lost 8 bases, J lost 3 bases, and 16 bases lay in between. CDR3 sequence (DNA): TGTGCCAGCGCTCTGGGGGCGCGGGACACTGAAGCTTTCTTT. As protein: CASALGARDTEAFF.

This clonotype has a count of ten or more. The chain couples TRBV7-2 to TRBJ1-1, with 7 bases fitting TRBD1. The CDR3 has 13 amino acids. With V trimmed by 3 bases and J by 11 bases, 9 bases remained unmatched. CDR1 is SGHTA and CDR2 is FQGNSA in the germline V gene. CDR3 sequence: CASSFRQGVRAFF. The CDR3 bases are TGTGCCAGCAGCTTTCGACAGGGAGTTCGCGCTTTCTTT.

This clonotype has ten or more counts. J is TRBJ1-5 and V is TRBV6-6; unclear D gene. This CDR3 spans 16 amino acids. The ends were cut back, 2 bases at V and 1 base at J, with 12 bases in the middle. Per germline, CDR1 MNHNY and CDR2 SVGAGI (reference sequence). The CDR3 sequence: CASSYGWIKSNQPQHF. The CDR3 coding sequence is TGTGCCAGCAGTTACGGGTGGATTAAGAGCAATCAGCCCCAGCATTTT.

This clonotype appeared many times. V is TRBV18 and J is TRBJ2-7; D not certain. The CDR3 sequence is 12 residues long. V dropped 4 bases and J dropped 6 bases, with 10 bases sitting between them. Per the germline V gene, CDR1 is KGHSH and CDR2 is LQKENI. DNA for the CDR3: TGTGCCAGCTCACTTACCCCGGGCGAGCAGTACTTC. Its translation: CASSLTPGEQYF.

This clonotype was counted ten times or more. V and J are TRBV19 and TRBJ2-1; 16 bases align to TRBD2. With 0 bases clipped from V and 6 bases from J, the junction kept 8 bases outside the gene matches. Germline assignment: CDR1 LNHDA and CDR2 SQIVND (reference sequence). This CDR3 has 19 amino acids. The CDR3 reads CASSIDPPGLAGGFNEQFF. The CDR3 coding sequence is TGTGCCAGTAGTATAGATCCCCCGGGACTAGCGGGGGGGTTCAATGAGCAGTTCTTC.

The sample holds many counts of this clonotype. This sequence joins TRBV7-2 and TRBJ1-2; 8 bases fit TRBD1. Trimming at V came to 5 bases and at J to 7 bases, leaving 6 bases not matched to a gene. The V gene's germline CDR1 is SGHTA and CDR2 FQGNSA. This CDR3 has 13 amino acids. DNA of the CDR3: TGTGCCAGCAGCGGAAGGACAGGGTTTGGCTACACCTTC. It encodes CASSGRTGFGYTF.

This clonotype was detected ten times or more. V gene TRBV11-2 combines with J gene TRBJ1-2; D remains unclear. Germline lookup yields CDR1 SGHAT and CDR2 FQNNGV. The CDR3 covers 13 residues. V lost 5 bases and J lost 5, with 12 bases in between. In DNA, the CDR3 is TGTGCCAGCAGCCCGGTGTCCCCTTATGGCTACACCTTC. This gives the protein CASSPVSPYGYTF.

At least ten counts were recorded for this clonotype. The V call is TRBV7-2, the J call TRBJ1-2, with TRBD1 as a possible D gene (6 bases). Deletions cut 3 bases from V and 4 bases from J, with 12 bases between. The germline CDR1 and CDR2 sequences are SGHTA and FQGNSA. This CDR3 spans 14 amino acids. CDR3 amino acids: CASSFPGHSYGYTF. CDR3 sequence (DNA): TGTGCCAGCAGCTTTCCGGGACACTCCTATGGCTACACCTTC.

This clonotype was detected only a few times. CDR3 DNA: TGTGCCAGCAGACGTAGCCGGGGGACTAGCGGGGGGGCTGGAGAGACCCAGTACTTC. Its protein product is CASRRSRGTSGGAGETQYF. The gene calls are TRBV7-2 and TRBJ2-5, with TRBD2 matching 16 bases. This CDR3 has 19 residues. CDR1 is SGHTA and CDR2 is FQGNSA in the germline V gene. The ends lost 6 bases at V and 4 bases at J; junction bases unmatched: 14. Looking up the rest from reference TRBV7-2 and TRBJ2-5 gives the full variable domain: GAGVSQSPSNKVTEKGKDVELRCDPISGHTALYWYRQSLGQGLEFLIYFQGNSAPDKSGLPSDRFSAERTGGSVSTLTIQRTQQEDSAVYLCASRRSRGTSGGAGETQYFGPGTRLLVL.

This clonotype was recorded at least ten times. The V and J genes are TRBV7-2 and TRBJ2-7; 9 bases are shared with TRBD2. The CDR3 has 14 residues. Germline V gives CDR1 SGHTA, CDR2 FQGNSA. J gave up 6 bases and V 8 bases, and 11 bases lay outside the gene matches. CDR3 loop: CASRGGTSFFEQYF. CDR3 coding DNA: TGTGCCAGCCGGGGCGGGACTAGCTTTTTCGAGCAGTACTTC.

In its sample, this clonotype was seen many times. The chain has TRBV6-2 or TRBV6-3 and TRBJ2-7, with TRBD2 matching over 8 bases. The CDR3 covers 16 residues. The germline V gene encodes CDR1 MNHEY and CDR2 SVGEGT. V trimming: 7 bases; J trimming: 5 bases; junction bases outside the gene matches: 16. CDR3 protein: CASNLSPGLAFHEQYF. The DNA of the CDR3 is TGTGCCAGCAATTTGAGTCCTGGACTAGCATTCCACGAGCAGTACTTC.

This clonotype was detected many times. The chain has TRBV6-5 and TRBJ1-1; no reliable D call. The V end lost 0 bases, the J end lost 0 bases, and 20 bases lay between the germline ends. From germline, CDR1 is MNHEY and CDR2 SVGAGI. CDR3 length: 19 amino acids. CDR3 in DNA: TGTGCCAGCAGTTACTCGATCCTCGGTGGTGGGGTCCTGAACACTGAAGCTTTCTTT. Residues: CASSYSILGGGVLNTEAFF.